The 7 T cell receptor beta chains below come from one sample, sequenced in a study of shared clonotypes between healthy human individuals. The data were produced by immunoSEQ multiplex PCR, yet TCRdb's version contains in-frame clones alone and is incomplete. The sample consists of about 2 million clones, roughly 95% of them appearing once. Sequencing was performed on naive CD4+ T cells sorted from blood. Subset denoted: CD45RA+ positively selected. The receptors shown here come from a man aged 18 to 30 in good health.

This chain joins TRBV25-1 and TRBJ1-6; D is uncertain. The CDR3 contains 14 residues. Trimming stripped 2 bases from V and 12 bases from J, with 14 bases between. Germline CDR1 MGHDK, CDR2 SYGVNS. CDR3 DNA: TGTGCCAGCAGTGAAGAAGGGATCTTGGTACCCCTCCACTTT. It specifies CASSEEGILVPLHF.

Concerning this clone itself: The same CDR3 arises from other DNA sequences in this sample as well. The chain is built from TRBV11-2 and TRBJ1-6, with no clear D. Trimming removed 3 bases at V and 7 bases at J, with 4 bases between. The CDR3 loop spans 12 amino acids. Germline values: CDR1 SGHAT, CDR2 FQNNGV. The chain's CDR3 is CASSFGNSPLHF. The DNA of the CDR3 is TGTGCCAGCAGCTTTGGGAATTCACCCCTCCACTTT.

The J gene is TRBJ2-1, the V gene TRBV5-6; no reliable D call. The CDR3 loop spans 16 amino acids. The germline gives CDR1 SGHDT, CDR2 YYEEEE. V gave up 1 base and J gave up 3 bases, with 14 bases separating them. In nucleotides, the CDR3 is TGTGCCAGCAGCTTGCTTTCCGAGACTCTCTACAATGAGCAGTTCTTC. This gives the protein CASSLLSETLYNEQFF.

This chain connects TRBV5-4 to TRBJ1-4, with D possibly TRBD1 on 6 matching bases. In germline, CDR1 is SGHNT, CDR2 YYREEE (reference sequence). This CDR3 has 17 residues. V was trimmed by 4 bases and J by 3 bases, leaving 19 bases between them. CDR3 coding DNA: TGTGCCAGCAGCAAGAACCCCATGGGGGCCTCTAATGAAAAACTGTTTTTT. Amino acid sequence: CASSKNPMGASNEKLFF.

V usage is TRBV5-6 and J usage is TRBJ1-1; no clear D. Trimming removed 2 bases at V and 7 bases at J, with 9 bases between. Germline V gene sequence: CDR1 SGHDT, CDR2 YYEEEE. This CDR3 contains 12 residues. The DNA for the CDR3 is TGTGCCAGCAGCTTTGAGCCGCATGAAGCTTTCTTT. This translates into CASSFEPHEAFF.

This rearrangement joins TRBV5-5 to TRBJ2-3; D unclear. The V and J ends lost 0 bases and 4 bases respectively, with 12 bases between them. The CDR3 sequence is 15 residues long. The V gene's germline CDR1 is SGHKS and CDR2 YYEKEE (reference sequence). The CDR3 DNA is TGTGCCAGCAGCTTGGCCACAGATCGCCCAGATACGCAGTATTTT. The encoded protein is CASSLATDRPDTQYF.

Concerning this clone itself: A read error may produce the germline difference seen at one junction end. At the DNA level, this CDR3 is encoded by other sequences in the same sample as well. The V and J genes are TRBV19 and TRBJ2-7; 10 positions agree with TRBD2. In germline, CDR1 is LNHDA, CDR2 SQIVND (reference sequence). This CDR3 is 15 amino acids long. CDR3 sequence (DNA): TGTGCCAGTAGTATCCCAGCTAGCGGGGGCTACGAGCAATACTTC. Amino acid sequence: CASSIPASGGYEQYF.